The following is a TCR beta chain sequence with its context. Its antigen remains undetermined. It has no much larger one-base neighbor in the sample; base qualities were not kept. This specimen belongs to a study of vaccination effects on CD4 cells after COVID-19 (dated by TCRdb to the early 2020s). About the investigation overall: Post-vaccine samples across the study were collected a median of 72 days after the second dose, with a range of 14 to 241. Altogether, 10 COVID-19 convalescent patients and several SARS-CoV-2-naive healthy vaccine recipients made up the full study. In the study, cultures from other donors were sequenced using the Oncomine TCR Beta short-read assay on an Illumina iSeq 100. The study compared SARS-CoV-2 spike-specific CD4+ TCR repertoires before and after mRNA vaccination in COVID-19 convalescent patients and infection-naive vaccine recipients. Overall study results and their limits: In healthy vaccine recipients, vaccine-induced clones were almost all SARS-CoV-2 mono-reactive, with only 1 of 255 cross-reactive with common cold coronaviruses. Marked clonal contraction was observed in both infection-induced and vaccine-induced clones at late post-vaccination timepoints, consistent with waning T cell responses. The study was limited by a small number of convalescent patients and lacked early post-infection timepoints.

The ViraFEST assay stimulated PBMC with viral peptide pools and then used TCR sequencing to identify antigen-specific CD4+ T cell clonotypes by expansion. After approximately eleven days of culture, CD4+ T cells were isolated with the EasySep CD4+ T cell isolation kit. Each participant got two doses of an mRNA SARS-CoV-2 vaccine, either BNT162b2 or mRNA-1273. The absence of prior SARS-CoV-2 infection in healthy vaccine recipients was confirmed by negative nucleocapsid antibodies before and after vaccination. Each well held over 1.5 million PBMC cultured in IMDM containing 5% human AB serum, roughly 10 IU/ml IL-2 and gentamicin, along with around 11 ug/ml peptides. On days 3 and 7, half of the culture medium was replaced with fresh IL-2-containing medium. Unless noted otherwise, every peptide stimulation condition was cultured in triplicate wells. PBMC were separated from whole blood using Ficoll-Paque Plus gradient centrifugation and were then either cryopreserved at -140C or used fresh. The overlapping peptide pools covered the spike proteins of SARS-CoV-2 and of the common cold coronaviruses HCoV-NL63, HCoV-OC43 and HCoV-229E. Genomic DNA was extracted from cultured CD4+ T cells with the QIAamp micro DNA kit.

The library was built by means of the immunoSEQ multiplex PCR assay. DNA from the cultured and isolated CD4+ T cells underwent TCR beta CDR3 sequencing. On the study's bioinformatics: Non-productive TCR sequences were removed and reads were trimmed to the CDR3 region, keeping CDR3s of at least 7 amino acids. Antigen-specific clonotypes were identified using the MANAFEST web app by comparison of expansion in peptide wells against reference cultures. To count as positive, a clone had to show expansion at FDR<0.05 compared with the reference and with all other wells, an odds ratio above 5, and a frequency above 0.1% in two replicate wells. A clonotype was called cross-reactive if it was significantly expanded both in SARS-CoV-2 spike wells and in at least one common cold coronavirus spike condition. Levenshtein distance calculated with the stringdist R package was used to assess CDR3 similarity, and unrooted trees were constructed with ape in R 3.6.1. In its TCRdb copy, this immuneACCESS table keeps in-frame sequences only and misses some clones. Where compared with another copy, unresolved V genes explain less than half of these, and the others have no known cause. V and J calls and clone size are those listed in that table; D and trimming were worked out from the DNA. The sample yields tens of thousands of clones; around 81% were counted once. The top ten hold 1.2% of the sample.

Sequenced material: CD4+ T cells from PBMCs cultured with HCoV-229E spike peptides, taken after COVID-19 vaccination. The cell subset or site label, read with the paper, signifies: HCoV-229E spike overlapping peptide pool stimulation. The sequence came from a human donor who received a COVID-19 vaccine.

The CDR3 region: CASSDGGAPGWTQYF. The nucleotide sequence is TGTGCCAGCAGTGACGGCGGGGCGCCCGGATGGACCCAGTACTTC. The receptor chain draws on TRBV2 and TRBJ2-5, and perhaps TRBD2 as D gene, on 6 matching bases. The CDR3 holds 15 amino acids from the cysteine to the phenylalanine. The read is trimmed to its CDR3 DNA, 45 bases read in frame from base 1. V gives up 3 bases and J gives up 7 bases, and the segment between their germline ends measures 18 bases. From the germline V gene, CDR1 is SNHLY and CDR2 is FYNNEI.